The 8 T cell receptor beta chains below come from one sample, sequenced in a study of blood T cell repertoires in COVID-19. The data were produced by immunoSEQ multiplex PCR, yet TCRdb's version contains in-frame clones alone and is incomplete. Here the sample spans about 300,000 clones, 75% to 90% being singletons. The sample consisted of peripheral blood. All receptors derive from a woman between 45 and 60 years old with COVID-19, enrolled during active disease.

This clone appeared once. The V gene is TRBV6-4, the J gene TRBJ1-2; the match to TRBD1 covers 8 bases. V lost 4 bases to trimming and J lost 5 bases; unmatched junction nucleotides: 3. The CDR3 length is 13 residues. Germline V lookup: CDR1 MRHNA, CDR2 SNTAGT. The CDR3 region is CASSARTGYGYTF. DNA of the CDR3: TGTGCCAGCAGTGCCCGGACAGGGTATGGCTACACCTTC.

The rearrangement joins TRBV6-5 to TRBJ2-3; the match to TRBD1 covers 9 bases. CDR1 is MNHEY, CDR2 SVGAGI, per germline. Unmatched junction bases numbered 4, after V lost 8 bases and J lost 4 bases. The CDR3 is 13 amino acids. In nucleotides, the CDR3 is TGTGCCAGCGGGGACAGGGTTTCAGATACGCAGTATTTT. It encodes CASGDRVSDTQYF.

Concerning this clone itself: The same CDR3 is also encoded by other DNA sequences in this sample. This chain joins TRBV5-1 and TRBJ1-5, with 7 bases aligning to TRBD1. Germline values: CDR1 SGHRS, CDR2 YFSETQ. V shed 2 bases, J shed 0 bases, and the junction held 2 bases outside the gene matches. This CDR3 has 15 residues. CDR3 nucleotides: TGCGCCAGCAGCTTAACAGGGGATAGCAATCAGCCCCAGCATTTT. It codes for CASSLTGDSNQPQHF.

The V call is TRBV3-1 (or the pseudogene TRBV3-2), the J call TRBJ1-2, with 8 bases lining up with TRBD1. Germline loops: CDR1 LGHDT, CDR2 YNNKEL (reference sequence). The CDR3 has 15 residues. V trimming: 4 bases; J trimming: 6 bases; junction bases outside the gene matches: 10. The CDR3 loop is CASSPGQGGQNGYTF. CDR3 coding DNA: TGTGCCAGCAGCCCCGGACAGGGAGGCCAGAATGGCTACACCTTC.

The chain has TRBV7-9 and TRBJ2-1; possibly TRBD2 for D (5 bases). Germline lookup yields CDR1 SEHNR and CDR2 FQNEAQ (reference sequence). CDR3 length: 15 amino acids. Trimming left V 4 bases short and J 0 bases short, with 10 bases between. As DNA, the CDR3 is TGTGCCAGCAGCTCGGACGGACTCTCCTACAATGAGCAGTTCTTC. It yields the protein CASSSDGLSYNEQFF. The full variable domain, its missing parts supplied by reference TRBV7-9 and TRBJ2-1, is DTGVSQNPRHKITKRGQNVTFRCDPISEHNRLYWYRQTLGQGPEFLTYFQNEAQLEKSRLLSDRFSAERPKGSFSTLEIQRTEQGDSAMYLCASSSDGLSYNEQFFGPGTRLTVL.

The chain couples TRBV7-8 to TRBJ1-2, with D possibly TRBD1 on 5 matching bases. V lost 1 base and J 5 bases, leaving 14 bases between the germline ends. CDR3 length: 15 residues. CDR1 and CDR2 from the germline V gene are SGHVS and FQNEAQ. CDR3 sequence reads: CASSLDGWKGYGYTF. DNA for the CDR3: TGTGCCAGCAGCTTAGATGGCTGGAAGGGGTATGGCTACACCTTC.

This chain links TRBV4-3 with TRBJ2-2, with a tentative D call TRBD2 (6 bases). V was cut by 0 bases and J by 2 bases, with 13 bases left in between. From germline, CDR1 is LGHNA and CDR2 YSLEER. The CDR3 totals 17 residues. The CDR3 here is CASSQDIHGRNTGELFF. As DNA, the CDR3 is TGCGCCAGCAGCCAAGATATTCACGGGAGAAACACCGGGGAGCTGTTTTTT.

The CDR3 loop is CASSYRTGGDTEAFF. CDR3 nucleotides: TGTGCCAGCAGCTACAGGACCGGGGGGGACACTGAAGCTTTCTTT. The chain joins TRBV9 to TRBJ1-1; TRBD1 might be the D (5 bases). This CDR3 comprises 15 residues. V lost 4 bases to trimming and J lost 3 bases, with 16 bases between them. CDR1 and CDR2 from the germline V gene are SGDLS and YYNGEE.